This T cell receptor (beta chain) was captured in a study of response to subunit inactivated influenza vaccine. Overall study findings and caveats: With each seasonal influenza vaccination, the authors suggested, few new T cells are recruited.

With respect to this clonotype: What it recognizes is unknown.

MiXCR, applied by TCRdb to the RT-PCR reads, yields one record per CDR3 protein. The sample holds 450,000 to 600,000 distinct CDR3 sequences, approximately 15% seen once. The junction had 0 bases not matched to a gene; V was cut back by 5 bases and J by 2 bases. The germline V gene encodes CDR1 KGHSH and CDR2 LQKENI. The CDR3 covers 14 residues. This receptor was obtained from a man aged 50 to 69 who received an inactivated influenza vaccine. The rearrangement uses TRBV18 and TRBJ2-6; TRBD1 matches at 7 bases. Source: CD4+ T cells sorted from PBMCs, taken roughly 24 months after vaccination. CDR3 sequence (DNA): TGTGCCAGCTCAGACAGGGCTGGGGCCAACGTCCTGACTTTC. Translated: CASSDRAGANVLTF.